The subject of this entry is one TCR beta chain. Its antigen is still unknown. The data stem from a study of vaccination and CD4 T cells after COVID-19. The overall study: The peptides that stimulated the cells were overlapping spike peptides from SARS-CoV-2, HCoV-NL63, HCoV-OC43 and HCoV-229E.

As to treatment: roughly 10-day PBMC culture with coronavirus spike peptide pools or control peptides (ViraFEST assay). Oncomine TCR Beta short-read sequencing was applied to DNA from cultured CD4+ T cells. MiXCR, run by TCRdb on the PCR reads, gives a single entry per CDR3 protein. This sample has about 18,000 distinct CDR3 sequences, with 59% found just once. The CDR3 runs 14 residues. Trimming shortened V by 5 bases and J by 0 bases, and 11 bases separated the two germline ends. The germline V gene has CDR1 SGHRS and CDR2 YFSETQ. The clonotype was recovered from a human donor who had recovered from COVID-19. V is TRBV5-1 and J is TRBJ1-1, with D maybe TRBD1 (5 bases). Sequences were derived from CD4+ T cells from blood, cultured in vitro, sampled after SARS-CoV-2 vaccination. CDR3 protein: CASRTAQVNTEAFF. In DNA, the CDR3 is TGCGCCAGCAGAACAGCACAGGTGAACACTGAAGCTTTCTTT.